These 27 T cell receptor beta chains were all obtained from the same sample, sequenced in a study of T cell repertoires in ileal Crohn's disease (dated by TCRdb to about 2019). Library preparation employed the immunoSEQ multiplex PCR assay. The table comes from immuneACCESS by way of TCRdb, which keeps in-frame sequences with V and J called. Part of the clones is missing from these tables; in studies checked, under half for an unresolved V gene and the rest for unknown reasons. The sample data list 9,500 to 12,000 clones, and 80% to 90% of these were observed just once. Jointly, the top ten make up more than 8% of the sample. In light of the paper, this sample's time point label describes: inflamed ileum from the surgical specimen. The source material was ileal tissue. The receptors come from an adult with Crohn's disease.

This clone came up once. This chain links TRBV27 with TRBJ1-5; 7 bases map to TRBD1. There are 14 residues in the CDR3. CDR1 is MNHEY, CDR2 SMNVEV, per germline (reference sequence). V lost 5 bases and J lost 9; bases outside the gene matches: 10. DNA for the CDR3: TGTGCCAGCAGTCCCGCACAGGGGCGCATGCCCCAGCATTTT. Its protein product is CASSPAQGRMPQHF.

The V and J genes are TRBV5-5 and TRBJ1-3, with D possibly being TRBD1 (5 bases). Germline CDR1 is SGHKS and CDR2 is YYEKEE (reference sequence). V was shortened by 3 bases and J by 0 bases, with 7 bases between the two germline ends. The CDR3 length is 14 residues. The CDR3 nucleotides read TGTGCCAGCAGCTCGGGGGGCTCTGGAAACACCATATATTTT. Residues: CASSSGGSGNTIYF.

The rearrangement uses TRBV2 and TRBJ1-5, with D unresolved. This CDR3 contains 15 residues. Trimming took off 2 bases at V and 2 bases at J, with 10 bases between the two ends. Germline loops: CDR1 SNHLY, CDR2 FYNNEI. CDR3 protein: CASSERLSRNQPQHF. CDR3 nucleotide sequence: TGTGCCAGCAGTGAAAGGCTCAGCCGCAATCAGCCCCAGCATTTT. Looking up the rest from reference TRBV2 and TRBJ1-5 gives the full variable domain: EPEVTQTPSHQVTQMGQEVILRCVPISNHLYFYWYRQILGQKVEFLVSFYNNEISEKSEIFDDQFSVERPDGSNFTLKIRSTKLEDSAMYFCASSERLSRNQPQHFGDGTRLSIL.

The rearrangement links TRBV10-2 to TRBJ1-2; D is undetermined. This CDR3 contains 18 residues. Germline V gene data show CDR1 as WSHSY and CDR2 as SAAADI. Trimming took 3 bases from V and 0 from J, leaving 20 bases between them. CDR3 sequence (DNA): TGCGCCAGCAGTGAACATTTTGTTTTCTCAGGACCTAACTATGGCTACACCTTC. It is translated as CASSEHFVFSGPNYGYTF.

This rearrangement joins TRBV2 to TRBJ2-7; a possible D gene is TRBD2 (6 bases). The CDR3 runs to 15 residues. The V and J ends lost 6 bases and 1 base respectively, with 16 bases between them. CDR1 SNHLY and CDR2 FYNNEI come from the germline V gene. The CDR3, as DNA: TGTGCCAGCAGGGTGTTGGCGGGATCGTCCTACGAGCAGTACTTC. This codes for CASRVLAGSSYEQYF.

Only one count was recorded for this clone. In DNA, the CDR3 is TGCGCCAGCTCCGGACAGGCTGGCTATCAGCCCCAGCATTTT. Its translation: CASSGQAGYQPQHF. The chain carries TRBV10-2 and TRBJ1-5; TRBD1 aligns across 7 bases. After removal of 8 bases from V and 5 bases from J, the junction contained 9 bases not matched to a gene. CDR1 is WSHSY, CDR2 SAAADI, per germline. This CDR3 is 14 amino acids long.

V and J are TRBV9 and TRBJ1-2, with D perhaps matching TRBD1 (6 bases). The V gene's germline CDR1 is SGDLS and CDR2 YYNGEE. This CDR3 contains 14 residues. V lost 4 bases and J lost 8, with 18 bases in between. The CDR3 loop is CASSPDRRPMGYTF. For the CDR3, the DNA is TGTGCCAGCAGCCCGGACAGACGCCCTATGGGCTACACCTTC.

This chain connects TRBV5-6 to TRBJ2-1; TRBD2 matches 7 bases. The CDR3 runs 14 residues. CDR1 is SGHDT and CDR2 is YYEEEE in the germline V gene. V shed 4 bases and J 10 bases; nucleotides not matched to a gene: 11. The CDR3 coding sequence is TGTGCCAGCAGCGCCGGGACTCGGGAGGACGAGCAGTTCTTC. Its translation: CASSAGTREDEQFF.

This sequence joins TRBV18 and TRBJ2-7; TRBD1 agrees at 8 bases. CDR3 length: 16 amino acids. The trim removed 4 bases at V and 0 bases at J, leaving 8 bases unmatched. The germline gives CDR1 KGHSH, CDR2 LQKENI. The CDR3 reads CASSHSGTGGSYEQYV. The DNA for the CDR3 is TGTGCCAGCTCACACTCCGGGACAGGTGGCTCCTACGAGCAGTACGTC.

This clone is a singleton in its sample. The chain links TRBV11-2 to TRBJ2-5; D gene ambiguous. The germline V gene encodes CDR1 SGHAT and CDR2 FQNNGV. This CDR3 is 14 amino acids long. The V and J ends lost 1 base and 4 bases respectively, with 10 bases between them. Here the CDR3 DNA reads TGTGCCAGCAGCTTAGGGGGAAGCTTAGAGACCCAGTACTTC. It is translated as CASSLGGSLETQYF.

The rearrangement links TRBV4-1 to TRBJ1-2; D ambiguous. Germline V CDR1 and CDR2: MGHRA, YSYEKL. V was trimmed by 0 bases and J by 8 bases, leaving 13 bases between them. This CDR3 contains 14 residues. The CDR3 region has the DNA TGCGCCAGCAGCCAAGAGACGGAGAGAGGAGGCTACACCTTC. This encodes CASSQETERGGYTF.

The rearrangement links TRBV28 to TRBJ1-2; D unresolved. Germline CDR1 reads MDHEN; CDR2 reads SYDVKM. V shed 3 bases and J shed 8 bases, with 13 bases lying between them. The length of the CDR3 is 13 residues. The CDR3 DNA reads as TGTGCCAGCAGTTTTGGTGTCAGAGGCGGCTACACCTTC. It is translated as CASSFGVRGGYTF.

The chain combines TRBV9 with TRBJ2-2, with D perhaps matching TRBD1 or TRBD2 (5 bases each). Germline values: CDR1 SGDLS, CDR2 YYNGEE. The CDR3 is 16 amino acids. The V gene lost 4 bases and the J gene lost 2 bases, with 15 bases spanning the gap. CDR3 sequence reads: CASSLSGQGNTGELFF. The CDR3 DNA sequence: TGTGCCAGCAGCCTAAGCGGTCAGGGAAACACCGGGGAGCTGTTTTTT.

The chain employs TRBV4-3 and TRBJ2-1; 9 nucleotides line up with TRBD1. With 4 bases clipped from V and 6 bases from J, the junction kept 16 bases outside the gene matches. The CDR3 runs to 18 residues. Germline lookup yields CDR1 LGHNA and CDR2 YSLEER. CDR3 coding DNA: TGCGCCAGCAGCCCCCAGAGCCCCGGACAGGGGTATCGCAATGAGCAGTTCTTC. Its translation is CASSPQSPGQGYRNEQFF.

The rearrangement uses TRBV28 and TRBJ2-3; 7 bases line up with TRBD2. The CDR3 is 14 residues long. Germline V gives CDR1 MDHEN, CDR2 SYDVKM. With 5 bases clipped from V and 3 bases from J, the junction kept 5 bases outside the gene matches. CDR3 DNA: TGTGCCAGCAGTACTAGCGTTCGGACAGATACGCAGTATTTT. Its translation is CASSTSVRTDTQYF.

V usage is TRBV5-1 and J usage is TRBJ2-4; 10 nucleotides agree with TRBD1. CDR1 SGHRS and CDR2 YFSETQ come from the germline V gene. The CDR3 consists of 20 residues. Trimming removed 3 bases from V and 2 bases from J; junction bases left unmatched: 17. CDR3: CASSSGTGDRPGRSKNIQYF. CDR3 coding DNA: TGCGCCAGCAGCTCGGGGACAGGGGACCGGCCCGGGAGGTCCAAAAACATTCAGTACTTC.

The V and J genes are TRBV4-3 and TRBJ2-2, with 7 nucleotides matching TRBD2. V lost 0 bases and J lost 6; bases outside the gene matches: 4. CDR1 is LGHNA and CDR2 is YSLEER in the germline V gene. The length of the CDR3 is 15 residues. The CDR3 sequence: CASSQDWTSPGELFF. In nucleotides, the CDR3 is TGCGCCAGCAGCCAAGATTGGACTAGTCCCGGGGAGCTGTTTTTT.

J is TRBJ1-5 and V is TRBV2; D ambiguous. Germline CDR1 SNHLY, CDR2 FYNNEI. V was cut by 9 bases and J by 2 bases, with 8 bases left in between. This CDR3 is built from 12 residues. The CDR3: CASQLGNQPQHF. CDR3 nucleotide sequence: TGTGCCAGTCAGCTGGGCAATCAGCCCCAGCATTTT.

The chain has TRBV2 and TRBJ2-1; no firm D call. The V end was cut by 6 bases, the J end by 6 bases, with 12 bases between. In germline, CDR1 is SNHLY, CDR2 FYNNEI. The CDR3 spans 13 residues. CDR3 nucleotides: TGTGCCAGCAGAGGGTCAGCTAGCAATGAGCAGTTCTTC. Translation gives CASRGSASNEQFF.

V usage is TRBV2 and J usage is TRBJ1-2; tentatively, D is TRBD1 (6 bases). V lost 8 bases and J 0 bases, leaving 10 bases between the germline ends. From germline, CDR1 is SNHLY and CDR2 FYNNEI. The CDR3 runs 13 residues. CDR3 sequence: CASWDTSNYGYTF. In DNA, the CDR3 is TGTGCCAGCTGGGACACATCTAACTATGGCTACACCTTC.

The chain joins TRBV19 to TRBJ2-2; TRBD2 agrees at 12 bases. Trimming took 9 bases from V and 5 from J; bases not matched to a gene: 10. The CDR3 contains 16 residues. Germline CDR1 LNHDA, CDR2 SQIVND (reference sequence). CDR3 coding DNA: TGTGCCAGCCGGGGGGGACTAGCGGGCTGGACCGGGGAGCTGTTTTTT. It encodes CASRGGLAGWTGELFF.

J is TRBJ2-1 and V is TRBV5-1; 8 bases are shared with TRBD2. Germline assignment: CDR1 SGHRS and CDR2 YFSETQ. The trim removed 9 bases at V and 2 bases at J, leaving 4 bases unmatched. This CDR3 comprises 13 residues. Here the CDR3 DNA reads TGCGCCACCTCGGGAGGGACCTACAATGAGCAGTTCTTC. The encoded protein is CATSGGTYNEQFF.

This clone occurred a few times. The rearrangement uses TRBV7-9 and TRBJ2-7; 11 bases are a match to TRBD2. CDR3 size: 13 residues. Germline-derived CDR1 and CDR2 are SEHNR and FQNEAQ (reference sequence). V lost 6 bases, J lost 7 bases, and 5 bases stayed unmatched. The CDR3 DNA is TGTGCCAGCAGGGCTAGCGGGAGGAAAGAGCAGTACTTC. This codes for CASRASGRKEQYF. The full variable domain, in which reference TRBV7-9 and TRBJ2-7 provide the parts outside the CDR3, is DTGVSQNPRHKITKRGQNVTFRCDPISEHNRLYWYRQTLGQGPEFLTYFQNEAQLEKSRLLSDRFSAERPKGSFSTLEIQRTEQGDSAMYLCASRASGRKEQYFGPGTRLTVT.

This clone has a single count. As DNA, the CDR3 is TGCGCCAGCAGCCTAGGCTCACAATCTGAAGCTTTCTTT. Translated: CASSLGSQSEAFF. The chain carries TRBV4-3 and TRBJ1-1; no clear D gene. V lost 4 bases to trimming and J lost 6 bases, with 12 bases between them. CDR1 LGHNA and CDR2 YSLEER come from the germline V gene. This CDR3 has 13 residues.

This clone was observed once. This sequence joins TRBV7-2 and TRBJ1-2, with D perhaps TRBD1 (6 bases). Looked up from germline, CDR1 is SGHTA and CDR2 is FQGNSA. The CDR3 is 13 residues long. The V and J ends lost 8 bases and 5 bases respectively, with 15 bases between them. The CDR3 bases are TGTGCCAGCCCCTTAGGGGGTCCGTATGGCTACACCTTC. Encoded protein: CASPLGGPYGYTF.

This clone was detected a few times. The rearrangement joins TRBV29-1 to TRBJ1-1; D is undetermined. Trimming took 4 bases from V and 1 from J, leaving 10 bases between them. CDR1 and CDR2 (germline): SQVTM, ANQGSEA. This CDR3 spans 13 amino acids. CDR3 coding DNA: TGCAGCGTTGTAAGGCAACAGAACACTGAAGCTTTCTTT. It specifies CSVVRQQNTEAFF.

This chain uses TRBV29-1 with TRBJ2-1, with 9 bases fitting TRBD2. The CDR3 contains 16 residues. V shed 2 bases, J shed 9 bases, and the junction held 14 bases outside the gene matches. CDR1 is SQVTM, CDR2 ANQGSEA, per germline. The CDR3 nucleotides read TGCAGCGTTGAATCGCCGCGGACTAGCGACGACGCTGAGCAGTTCTTC. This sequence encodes CSVESPRTSDDAEQFF.